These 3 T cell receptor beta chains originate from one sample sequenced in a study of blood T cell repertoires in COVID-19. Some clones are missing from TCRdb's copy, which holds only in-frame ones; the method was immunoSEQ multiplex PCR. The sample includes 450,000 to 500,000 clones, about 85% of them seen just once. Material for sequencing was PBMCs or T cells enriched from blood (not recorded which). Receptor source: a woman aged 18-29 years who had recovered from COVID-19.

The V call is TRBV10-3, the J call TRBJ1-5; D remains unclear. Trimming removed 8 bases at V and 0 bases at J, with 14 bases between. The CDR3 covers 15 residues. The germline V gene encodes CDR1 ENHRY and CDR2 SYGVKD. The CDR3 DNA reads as TGTGCCATCCGAGCAGGCTTCCTTAGCAATCAGCCCCAGCATTTT. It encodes CAIRAGFLSNQPQHF.

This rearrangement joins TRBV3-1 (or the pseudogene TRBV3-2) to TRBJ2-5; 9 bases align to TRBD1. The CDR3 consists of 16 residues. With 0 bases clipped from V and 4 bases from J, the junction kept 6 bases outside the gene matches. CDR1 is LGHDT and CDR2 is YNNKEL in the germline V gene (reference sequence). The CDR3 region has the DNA TGTGCCAGCAGCCAAGAACAGGGGGCGTTCGGAGAGACCCAGTACTTC. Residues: CASSQEQGAFGETQYF.

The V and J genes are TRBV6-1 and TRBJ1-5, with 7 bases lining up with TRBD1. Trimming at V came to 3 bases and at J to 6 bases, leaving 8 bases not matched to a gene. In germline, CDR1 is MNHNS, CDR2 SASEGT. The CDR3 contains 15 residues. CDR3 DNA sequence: TGTGCCAGCAGTGACCGACAGGGTTTGGGTCAGCCCCAGCATTTT. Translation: CASSDRQGLGQPQHF.